The T cell receptor (beta chain) under discussion was sequenced for a study of PD-1 blockade in classical Hodgkin lymphoma. Clones were sequenced by immunoSEQ multiplex PCR, and TCRdb holds only the in-frame ones, with some missing. The table includes around 26,000 clones, almost 70% detected once. Following autologous stem cell transplantation, relapse occurred in every patient, and exposure to brentuximab vedotin varied. This clone came up a few times. Germline V lookup: CDR1 MNHEY, CDR2 SVGAGI. J was trimmed by 0 bases and V by 6 bases; bases with no gene match: 4. This CDR3 has 15 residues. The rearrangement links TRBV6-5 to TRBJ2-7, with 11 positions matching TRBD2. The source was peripheral blood mononuclear cells (PBMCs), collected at baseline. This receptor was taken from a human donor with classical Hodgkin lymphoma. As DNA, the CDR3 is TGTGCCAGCAGCCCACTAGCGGGGGTCTCCTACGAGCAGTACTTC. Translated, it gives CASSPLAGVSYEQYF.